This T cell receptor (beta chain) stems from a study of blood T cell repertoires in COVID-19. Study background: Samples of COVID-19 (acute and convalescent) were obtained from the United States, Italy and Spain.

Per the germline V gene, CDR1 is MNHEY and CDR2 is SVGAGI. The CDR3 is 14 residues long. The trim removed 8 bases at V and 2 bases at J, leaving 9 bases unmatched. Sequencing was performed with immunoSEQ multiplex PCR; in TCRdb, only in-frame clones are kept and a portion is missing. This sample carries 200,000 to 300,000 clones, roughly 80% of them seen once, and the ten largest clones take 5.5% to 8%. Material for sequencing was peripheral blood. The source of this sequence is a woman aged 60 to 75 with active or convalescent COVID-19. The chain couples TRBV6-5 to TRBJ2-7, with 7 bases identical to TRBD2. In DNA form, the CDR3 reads TGTGCCAGCCAGCTCAGCGGGGAAACCTACGAGCAGTACTTC. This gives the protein CASQLSGETYEQYF.